This TCR beta chain emerged from a study of response to subunit inactivated influenza vaccine. Findings and limits, study-wide: The study's authors posited that every seasonal influenza vaccination enlists few new T cells.

This clonotype has more than one count but fewer than ten. Its antigen is still unknown. This CDR3 has 15 amino acids. Trimming took 3 bases from V and 4 from J, leaving 14 bases between them. TCRdb re-analysed the RT-PCR reads in MiXCR, keeping a single row per CDR3 protein. Counted here are approximately 520,000 distinct CDR3 sequences, approximately 17% occurring once; the ten biggest clones make up 2.5% to 3.5%. The chain is built from TRBV12-3 or TRBV12-4 and TRBJ2-3; D possibly corresponds to TRBD2 (6 bases). Source: CD4+ T cells sorted from PBMCs, taken 23 months after vaccination. The sequence derives from a man between 45 and 75 years old who received an inactivated influenza vaccine. In DNA form, the CDR3 reads TGTGCCAGCAGTTTGGGAGGAGGAATGGCAGATACGCAGTATTTT. It yields the protein CASSLGGGMADTQYF.